Reported below is one TCR beta chain. Its antigen remains unknown. This sample is drawn from a study of cytomegalovirus exposure and HLA in healthy donors. Study-level background: Assignment to the Caucasian-associated ancestry cluster applied to around 76% of the approximately 400 genotyped donors. General study points: Presence/absence analyses assumed roughly uniform sequencing depth across donors, which may not hold.

Vbeta (60) and Jbeta (13) primers were used in the PCR. Measured with immunoSEQ multiplex PCR; TCRdb has only the in-frame clones, and not every one. The sample records over 150,000 clones, about 80% being singletons. The sequenced material came from PBMCs. This TCR was recovered from a man aged 18 to 30 in good health and CMV-seropositive.

As DNA, the CDR3 is TGTGCCAGCTCACCACCGGCGAGGGCGGACTATGGCTACACCTTC. This gives the protein CASSPPARADYGYTF. V usage is TRBV18 and J usage is TRBJ1-2; no clear D. The V gene lost 0 bases and the J gene lost 3 bases, with 11 bases spanning the gap. The CDR3 length is 15 residues. CDR1 is KGHSH and CDR2 is LQKENI in the germline V gene.